What follows describes a single TCR beta chain. The data originate from a study of blood T cell repertoires in COVID-19. Study overall: T cells, B-cell-depleted T cells, or PBMCs supplied cDNA or gDNA.

Seattle patients were enrolled during active infection and followed longitudinally. Profiled with immunoSEQ multiplex PCR; TCRdb holds only in-frame clones, not every one. The sample shows about 300,000 clones, more than 80% of them seen only once. Sequencing input: peripheral blood. The TCR sequence derives from a woman in her 30s with COVID-19, enrolled during active disease.

The CDR3 region has the DNA TGTGCCAGCAGCATCGGGGGAGGGACCGGGGAGCTGTTTTTT. This encodes CASSIGGGTGELFF. V gene TRBV9 combines with J gene TRBJ2-2, with 7 nucleotides matching TRBD2. V shed 4 bases and J 5 bases; nucleotides not matched to a gene: 5. The CDR3 has 14 residues. Germline V gene lookup returns CDR1 SGDLS and CDR2 YYNGEE.